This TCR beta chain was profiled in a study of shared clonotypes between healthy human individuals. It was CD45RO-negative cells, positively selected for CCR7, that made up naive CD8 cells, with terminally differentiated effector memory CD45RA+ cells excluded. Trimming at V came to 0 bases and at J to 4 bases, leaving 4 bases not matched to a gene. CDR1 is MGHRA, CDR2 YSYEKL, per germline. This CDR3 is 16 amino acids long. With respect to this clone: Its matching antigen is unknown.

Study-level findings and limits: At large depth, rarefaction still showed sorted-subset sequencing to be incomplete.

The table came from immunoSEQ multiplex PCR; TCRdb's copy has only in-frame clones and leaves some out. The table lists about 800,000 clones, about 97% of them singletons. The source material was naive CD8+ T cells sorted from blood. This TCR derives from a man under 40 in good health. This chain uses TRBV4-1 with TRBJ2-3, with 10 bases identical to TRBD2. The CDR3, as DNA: TGCGCCAGCAGCCAAGACCTAGCGGGAGCCCCAGATACGCAGTATTTT. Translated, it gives CASSQDLAGAPDTQYF.